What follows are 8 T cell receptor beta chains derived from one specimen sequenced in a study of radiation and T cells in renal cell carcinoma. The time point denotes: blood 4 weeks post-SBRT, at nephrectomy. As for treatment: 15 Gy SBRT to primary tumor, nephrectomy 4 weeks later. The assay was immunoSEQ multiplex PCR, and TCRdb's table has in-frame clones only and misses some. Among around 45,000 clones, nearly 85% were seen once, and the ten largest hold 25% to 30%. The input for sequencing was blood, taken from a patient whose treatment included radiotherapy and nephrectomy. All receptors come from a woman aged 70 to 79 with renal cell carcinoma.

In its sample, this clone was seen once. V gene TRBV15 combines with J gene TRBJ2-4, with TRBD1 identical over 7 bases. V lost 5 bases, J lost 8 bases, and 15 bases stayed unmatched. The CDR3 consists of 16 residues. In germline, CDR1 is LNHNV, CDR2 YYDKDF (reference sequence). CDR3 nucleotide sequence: TGTGCCACCAGCCTAATACGCTGGGGAGACAGGGACATTCAGTACTTC. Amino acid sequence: CATSLIRWGDRDIQYF.

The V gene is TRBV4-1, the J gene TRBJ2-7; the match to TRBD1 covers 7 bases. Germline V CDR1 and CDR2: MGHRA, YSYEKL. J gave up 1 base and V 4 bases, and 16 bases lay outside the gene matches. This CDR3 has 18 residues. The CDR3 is CASSLEQGRPNYSYEQYF. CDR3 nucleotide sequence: TGCGCCAGCAGCCTCGAACAGGGGCGACCGAATTATTCCTACGAGCAGTACTTC.

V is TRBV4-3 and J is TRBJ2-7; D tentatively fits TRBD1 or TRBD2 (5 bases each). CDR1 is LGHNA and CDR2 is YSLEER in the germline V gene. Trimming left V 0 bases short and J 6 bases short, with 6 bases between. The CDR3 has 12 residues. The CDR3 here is CASSQDGGEQYF. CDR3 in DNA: TGCGCCAGCAGCCAAGATGGGGGCGAGCAGTACTTC.

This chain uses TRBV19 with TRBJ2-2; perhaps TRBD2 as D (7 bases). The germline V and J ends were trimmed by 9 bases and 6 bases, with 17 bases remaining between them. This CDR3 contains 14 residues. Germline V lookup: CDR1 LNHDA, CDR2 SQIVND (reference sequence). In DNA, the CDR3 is TGTGCCAGCCGGGGGGCCGAGGATTCCGGGGAGCTGTTTTTT. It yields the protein CASRGAEDSGELFF.

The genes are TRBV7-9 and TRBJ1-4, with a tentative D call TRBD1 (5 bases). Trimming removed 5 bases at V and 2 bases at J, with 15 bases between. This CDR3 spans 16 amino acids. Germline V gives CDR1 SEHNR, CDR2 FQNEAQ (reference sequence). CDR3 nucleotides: TGTGCCAGCAGCCACCCCCCCACAGGCACTAATGAAAAACTGTTTTTT. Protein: CASSHPPTGTNEKLFF.

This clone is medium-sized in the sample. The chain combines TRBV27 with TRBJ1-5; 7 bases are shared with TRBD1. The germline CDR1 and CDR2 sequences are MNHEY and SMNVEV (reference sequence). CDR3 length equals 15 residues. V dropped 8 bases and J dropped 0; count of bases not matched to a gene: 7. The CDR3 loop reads CASRTGVISNQPQHF. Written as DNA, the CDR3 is TGTGCCAGCCGGACAGGAGTTATTAGCAATCAGCCCCAGCATTTT.

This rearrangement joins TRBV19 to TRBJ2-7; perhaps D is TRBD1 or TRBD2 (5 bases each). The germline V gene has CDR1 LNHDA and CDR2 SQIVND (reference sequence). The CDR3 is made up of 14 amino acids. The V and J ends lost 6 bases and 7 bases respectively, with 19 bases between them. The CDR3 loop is CASSPDLGVGEQYF. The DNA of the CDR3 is TGTGCCAGTAGCCCGGACCTGGGGGTGGGAGAGCAGTACTTC.

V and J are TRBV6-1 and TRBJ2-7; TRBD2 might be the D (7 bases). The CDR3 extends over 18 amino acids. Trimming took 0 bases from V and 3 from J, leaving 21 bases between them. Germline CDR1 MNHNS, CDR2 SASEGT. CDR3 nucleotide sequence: TGTGCCAGCAGTGAAGCGGCACAGGGTTTTGGGGAGGGCTACGAGCAGTACTTC. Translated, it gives CASSEAAQGFGEGYEQYF.